Sequencing of this T cell receptor beta chain was carried out in a study of shared clonotypes between healthy human individuals (dated by TCRdb to about 2020). Some background on the complete study: The cohort comprised two women and three men aged 18 to 49 years. For each donor, three plates each were used for CD4 naive and CD4 memory, two plates were used for CD8 naive, and one plate was used for CD8 memory. Blood TCR repertoires of five healthy adults were deeply sequenced to estimate repertoire size and the extent of clonotype sharing between individuals. Leukapheresis yielded between about 0.94 and 9.5 billion PBMCs per donor. Different laboratories and diverse techniques were used to prepare libraries and sequence TCR repertoires, to increase sequencing depth and limit assay-specific biases.

The cysteine opens and the phenylalanine closes a CDR3 of 12 amino acids. Only the CDR3 region is kept as DNA, spanning 36 bases read in frame from base 1. Trimming removed 2 bases from V and 7 bases from J, leaving 9 bases between the germline ends. The germline V gene yields MNHNS for CDR1 and SASEGT for CDR2. Healthy HIV-negative adults with no recently reported acute infections or vaccinations were included as donors. Every donor was a Caucasian adult residing in Nashville, Tennessee, USA. CD4+ T cells were enriched through magnetic negative selection, after which naive cells were positively selected on CD45RA and the remaining negative fraction served as the memory subset. Blood was collected by leukapheresis, and PBMCs were isolated by Ficoll-Histopaque density gradient centrifugation and then cryopreserved in liquid nitrogen vapor phase. Analytical flow cytometry was used to check the purity and quantity of every magnetically sorted T cell population. Each sorted fraction had its genomic DNA isolated and then quantified by UV absorbance on a Nanodrop 2000c.

Using the deep immunoSEQ assay, TCR CDR3 regions were amplified from genomic DNA by multiplex PCR. Extracted genomic DNA from each cell subset was spread evenly across all wells of several immunoSEQ 96-well plates, with each plate serving as a replicate. For sorted subsets, each replicate PCR was loaded with roughly 0.2 ug genomic DNA, equivalent to some 31,000 T cell genomes. Purified libraries were quantified with a Qubit 3.0 fluorometer, sized on a Bioanalyzer 2100, and re-quantified with the KAPA Library Quantification kit. A separate single-read 150-cycle Illumina NextSeq 550 flow cell was used to sequence each immunoSEQ 96-well plate. The original methods were these. Because the immunoSEQ output included only junctional sequences and no quality scores, the filtering could not be the same as the filtering used for full-length reads. Sequences were annotated with PyIR, a Python wrapper for IgBLAST v1.9, and V/J genes and CDR3 were assigned using IMGT germline references. Reads were filtered out if the reads had weak V/J assignments (E-value above 1e-6), no CDR3, stop codons, out-of-frame junctions, or ambiguous translated residues. V3J clonotypes were defined as sequences sharing the same inferred V gene, J gene, and CDR3 amino acid sequence. Percentage overlap between repertoires was calculated by dividing the number of shared unique clonotypes by the size of the smaller repertoire. Repertoire richness was assessed with RTK rarefaction, the Chao1 estimator, and Recon v2.1 estimates of unobserved clonotypes. Generation probabilities were computed with OLGA for all TCRbeta clonotypes obtained by the gDNA method from four donors. Entries here come from immuneACCESS through TCRdb and include only in-frame sequences with V and J called. Some clones fail to appear in such tables; in the studies checked, an unresolved V gene covers under half of the shortfall, and the cause of the remainder is unknown. The V and J calls and clone size are taken from that table; D and trimming were inferred from the DNA. The sample profile shows over 2 million clones; 92% of them were found once. The ten top clones hold approximately 0.4% of the sample.

Concerning this clone: Its antigen is currently not known. It has no much larger one-base neighbor in the sample; base qualities were not kept.

The paper as a whole reports these results and caveats: Naive subsets generally had larger estimated clonotype richness than memory subsets. Sampling was restricted to blood, and TCR repertoires in tissue are likely to differ from TCR repertoires in blood. Compared with non-shared clonotypes, the clonotypes found in all four sorted-subset donors had higher generation probabilities. Pairwise subsampling led to the expectation that sequencing depth would affect the degree of clonotype sharing among donors. When a handful of donors were compared, the shared fraction of clonotypes was approximately 5% for naive CD4, 3.5% to 4% for naive CD8, roughly 2.3% for memory CD4, and roughly 0.43% for memory CD8. Incomplete sequencing was indicated by rarefaction of sorted-subset datasets, despite the large sequencing depth. The small number of donors limited the genetic and exposure-history diversity represented.

The specimen was naive CD4+ T cells from PBMCs. The sample's cell subset or site, from its label and the paper: CD45RA+ positively selected. The origin of this receptor is a man between 18 and 29 years old in good health. Some clones in this sample may be carry-over from other donors' samples. The chain is made from TRBV6-1 and TRBJ2-7; the D gene is unclear. Here is the DNA: TGTGCCAGCAGTGAAATATTTGGAGAGCAGTACTTC. This encodes CASSEIFGEQYF.